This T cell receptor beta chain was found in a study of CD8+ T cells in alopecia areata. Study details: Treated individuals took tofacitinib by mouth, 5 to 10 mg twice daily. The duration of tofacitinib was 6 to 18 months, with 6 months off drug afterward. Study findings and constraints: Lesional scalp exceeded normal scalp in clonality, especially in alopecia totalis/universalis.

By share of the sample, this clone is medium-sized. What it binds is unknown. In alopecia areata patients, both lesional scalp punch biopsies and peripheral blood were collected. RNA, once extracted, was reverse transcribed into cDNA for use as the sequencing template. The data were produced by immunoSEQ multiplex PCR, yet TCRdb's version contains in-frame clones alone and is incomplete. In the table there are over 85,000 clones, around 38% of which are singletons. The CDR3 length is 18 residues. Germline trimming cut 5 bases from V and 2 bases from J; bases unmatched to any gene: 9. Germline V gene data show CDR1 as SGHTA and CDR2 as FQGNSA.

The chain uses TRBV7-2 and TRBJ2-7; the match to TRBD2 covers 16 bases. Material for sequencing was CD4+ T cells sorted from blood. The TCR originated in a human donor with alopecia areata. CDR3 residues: CASSHSGLAGGPPYEQYF. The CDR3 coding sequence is TGTGCCAGCAGCCACTCGGGACTAGCGGGAGGGCCGCCCTACGAGCAGTACTTC.